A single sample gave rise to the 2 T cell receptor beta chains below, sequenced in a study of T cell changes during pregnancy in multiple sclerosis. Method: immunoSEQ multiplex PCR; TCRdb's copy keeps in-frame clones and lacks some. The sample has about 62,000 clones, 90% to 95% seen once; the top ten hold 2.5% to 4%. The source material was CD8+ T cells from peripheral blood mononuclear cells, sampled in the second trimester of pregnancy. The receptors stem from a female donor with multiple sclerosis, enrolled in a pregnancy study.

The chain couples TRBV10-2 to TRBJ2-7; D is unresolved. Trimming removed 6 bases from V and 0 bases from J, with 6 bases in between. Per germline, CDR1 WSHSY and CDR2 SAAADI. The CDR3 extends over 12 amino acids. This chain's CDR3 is CASSSDSYEQYF. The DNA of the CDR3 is TGCGCCAGCAGCAGTGACTCCTACGAGCAGTACTTC.

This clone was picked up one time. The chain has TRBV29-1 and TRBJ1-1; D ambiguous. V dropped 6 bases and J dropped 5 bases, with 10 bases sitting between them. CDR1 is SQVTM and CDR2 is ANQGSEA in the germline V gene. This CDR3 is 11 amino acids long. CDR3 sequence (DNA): TGCAGCGTGTCCCCTATGACTGAAGCTTTCTTT. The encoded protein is CSVSPMTEAFF.